One T cell receptor (beta chain) is described in this entry. Antigen specificity is unknown. This entry belongs to a study of graft-versus-host responses after intestinal transplantation. Study-level background: Each transplant was multivisceral, liver-intestinal, or isolated intestinal. Every recipient underwent anti-thymocyte globulin induction, then tacrolimus and steroids for 2 to 3 years. Study outcomes and limitations: Present in recipient marrow, GvH clones included some that appeared first in ileum or blood.

Germline CDR1 and CDR2: MGHRA and YSYEKL. V shed 4 bases, J shed 5 bases, and the junction held 10 bases outside the gene matches. The CDR3 is 16 residues long. Measured with immunoSEQ multiplex PCR; TCRdb has only the in-frame clones, and not every one. Among 99,000 or so clones listed, under 95% were seen once. The source of this sequence is a human donor who was the organ donor for an intestinal transplant. This chain uses TRBV4-1 with TRBJ1-4; 7 positions match TRBD1. The source was unstimulated CD8+ T cells sorted from spleen or lymph node cells, collected before transplant. CDR3 sequence: CASSPEPGQRNEKLFF. DNA for the CDR3: TGCGCCAGCAGCCCAGAACCGGGACAGAGGAATGAAAAACTGTTTTTT.